The 4 T cell receptor beta chains given below trace back to one sample, sequenced in a study of T cell responses to AZD1222 COVID-19 vaccine (dated by TCRdb to the early 2020s). This specimen's time point label, per the study, means: baseline before first vaccination. Receptor libraries were prepared by the immunoSEQ multiplex PCR assay. Sourced from immuneACCESS, this table was stored by TCRdb with only in-frame sequences that have V and J called. A share of the clones is absent; for the studies checked, an unresolved V gene accounts for under half, and the remainder has no known explanation. The sample yields fewer than 85,000 clones; approximately 90% were counted once. The top ten constitute about 28% of the sample. Here the sequenced sample was peripheral blood, taken on day 0 of AZD1222 vaccination. These receptors were taken from an adult in good health.

DNA of the CDR3: TGTGCCAGCAGCGGAGACAGGGTCGGGGAAAAACTGTTTTTT. Its translation is CASSGDRVGEKLFF. The chain couples TRBV28 to TRBJ1-4; the match to TRBD1 covers 7 bases. J lost 8 bases, V lost 6 bases, and 9 bases had no gene match. CDR1 MDHEN and CDR2 SYDVKM come from the germline V gene. The CDR3 runs 14 residues.

V is TRBV5-4 and J is TRBJ1-6, with D unresolved. Germline CDR1 and CDR2: SGHNT and YYREEE (reference sequence). Trimming removed 1 base from V and 6 bases from J, with 2 bases in between. The CDR3 is 12 amino acids. The CDR3 here is CASSLSNSPLHF. In DNA, the CDR3 is TGTGCCAGCAGCTTGAGTAATTCACCCCTCCACTTT.

This clone has just one count. V usage is TRBV6-5 and J usage is TRBJ2-5; D unresolved. Trimming removed 7 bases at V and 5 bases at J, with 14 bases between. CDR1 MNHEY and CDR2 SVGAGI come from the germline V gene. The CDR3 sequence is 13 residues long. The CDR3 DNA reads as TGTGCCAGCATCCCGGATGGCGCCGAGACCCAGTACTTC. This gives the protein CASIPDGAETQYF.

The chain uses TRBV14 and TRBJ2-7; 7 bases align to TRBD2. J gave up 5 bases and V 8 bases, and 12 bases lay outside the gene matches. This CDR3 spans 14 amino acids. CDR1 SGHDN and CDR2 FVKESK come from the germline V gene. The CDR3 DNA reads TGTGCCAGCGGGAGGGCGGGCAGGCCGAACGAGCAGTACTTC. Translating gives CASGRAGRPNEQYF.